These 15 T cell receptor beta chains originate from one sample sequenced in a study of cytomegalovirus exposure and HLA in healthy donors (dated by TCRdb to about 2017). Libraries were prepared through the immunoSEQ multiplex PCR assay. For the multiplex PCR, a mixture combining 60 forward primers for TCR Vbeta segments and 13 reverse primers for TCR Jbeta segments was used. As stored in TCRdb, this immuneACCESS dataset retains in-frame rearrangements with V and J assigned. A fraction of the clones does not appear; measured against another copy, unresolved V genes explain less than half of the discrepancy, and the remainder lacks a known reason. The sample table holds 150,000 to 160,000 clones, of which approximately 80% were seen once. The ten largest account for around 6% of the sample. The sequenced material came from PBMCs. These receptor sequences come from a woman aged 40 to 50 in good health and CMV-seropositive.

The chain is built from TRBV5-1 and TRBJ2-1, with 9 nucleotides matching TRBD1. The CDR3 is made up of 16 amino acids. CDR1 SGHRS and CDR2 YFSETQ come from the germline V gene. V was clipped by 5 bases and J by 5 bases; unmatched bases: 11. CDR3 sequence: CASRPGPGQGNNEQFF. As DNA, the CDR3 is TGCGCCAGCAGACCCGGCCCGGGACAGGGCAACAATGAGCAGTTCTTC.

As DNA, the CDR3 is TGTGCCAGCAGCTTAGATGCACAGCGGGGGAATGAGCAGTTCTTC. Translation: CASSLDAQRGNEQFF. V is TRBV11-2 and J is TRBJ2-1; 8 nucleotides match TRBD2. This CDR3 region has 15 residues. Germline V gene sequence: CDR1 SGHAT, CDR2 FQNNGV. Trimming at V came to 0 bases and at J to 7 bases, leaving 5 bases not matched to a gene.

This clone was seen once. V gene TRBV10-1 combines with J gene TRBJ1-1, with 9 positions matching TRBD1. J gave up 5 bases and V 5 bases, and 6 bases lay outside the gene matches. The CDR3 covers 14 residues. Germline V gene lookup returns CDR1 WNHNN and CDR2 SYGVQD (reference sequence). The DNA for the CDR3 is TGCGCCAGCAGTCCACAGGGGGCCGGGACTGAAGCTTTCTTT. It specifies CASSPQGAGTEAFF.

The CDR3 here is CATAGVLGEDTEAFF. DNA for the CDR3: TGTGCCACAGCGGGGGTACTTGGTGAAGACACTGAAGCTTTCTTT. The gene calls are TRBV6-5 and TRBJ1-1; a possible D gene is TRBD1 (5 bases). Germline assignment: CDR1 MNHEY and CDR2 SVGAGI. The CDR3 covers 15 residues. V was shortened by 10 bases and J by 3 bases, with 21 bases between the two germline ends.

The V call is TRBV7-9, the J call TRBJ2-7, with a tentative D call TRBD2 (7 bases). This CDR3 spans 17 amino acids. The germline gives CDR1 SEHNR, CDR2 FQNEAQ (reference sequence). The V end lost 4 bases, the J end lost 3 bases, and 22 bases lay between the germline ends. The CDR3 region has the DNA TGTGCCAGCAGCTCCGCCCTGGGGGCGGGGGTCCTCTACGAGCAGTACTTC. It yields the protein CASSSALGAGVLYEQYF.

The V and J genes are TRBV5-1 and TRBJ2-3; D may be TRBD2 (6 bases). Germline CDR1 and CDR2: SGHRS and YFSETQ. CDR3 length: 14 amino acids. Trimming shortened V by 8 bases and J by 0 bases, and 13 bases separated the two germline ends. The CDR3 protein is CASSGTSSTDTQYF. The CDR3 coding sequence is TGCGCCAGTTCCGGGACTTCAAGCACAGATACGCAGTATTTT.

J is TRBJ2-5 and V is TRBV5-4, with TRBD2 matching 8 bases. Germline loops: CDR1 SGHNT, CDR2 YYREEE (reference sequence). J was trimmed by 5 bases and V by 5 bases; bases with no gene match: 8. This CDR3 is built from 14 residues. CDR3: CASSYTGGLETQYF. The CDR3 nucleotides read TGTGCCAGCAGTTATACGGGAGGGCTGGAGACCCAGTACTTC.

The chain carries TRBV2 and TRBJ1-1; D remains ambiguous. The CDR3 has 15 amino acids. Germline V lookup: CDR1 SNHLY, CDR2 FYNNEI. Trimming cost V 4 bases and J 1 base, with 13 bases left between them. The CDR3 region has the DNA TGTGCCAGCAGTGTTGATATAACAGAGAACACTGAAGCTTTCTTT. Translating it yields CASSVDITENTEAFF.

V is TRBV10-3 and J is TRBJ2-1; 9 nucleotides agree with TRBD1. Germline V CDR1 and CDR2: ENHRY, SYGVKD. V gave up 5 bases and J gave up 9 bases; unmatched junction bases: 11. This CDR3 spans 15 amino acids. The CDR3 protein is CAISRGDRVVGEQFF. The CDR3 DNA is TGTGCCATCAGTCGAGGGGACAGGGTTGTCGGTGAGCAGTTCTTC.

The genes are TRBV29-1 and TRBJ2-7; 12 nucleotides align to TRBD2. Germline V lookup: CDR1 SQVTM, CDR2 ANQGSEA. V lost 7 bases to trimming and J lost 4 bases; unmatched junction nucleotides: 5. The CDR3 length is 13 residues. The CDR3 DNA follows: TGCAGCGGACAACTAGCGGGGGGTTACGAGCAGTACTTC. Its translation: CSGQLAGGYEQYF.

The V call is TRBV10-3, the J call TRBJ2-1; 7 bases line up with TRBD1. Germline V gene lookup returns CDR1 ENHRY and CDR2 SYGVKD. The V segment lost 9 bases and the J segment 4 bases; nucleotides outside the gene matches: 6. The CDR3 consists of 13 residues. The chain's CDR3 is CAIGGPIYNEQFF. The CDR3 DNA reads TGTGCCATAGGGGGCCCAATTTACAATGAGCAGTTCTTC.

V and J are TRBV9 and TRBJ1-4; D possibly corresponds to TRBD1 (6 bases). Trimming shortened V by 4 bases and J by 0 bases, and 22 bases separated the two germline ends. The CDR3 consists of 19 residues. Germline V gene lookup returns CDR1 SGDLS and CDR2 YYNGEE. The CDR3 nucleotides read TGTGCCAGCAGCTCCTTAGGGCAGGGGTCCCAAGCAACTAATGAAAAACTGTTTTTT. Translation gives CASSSLGQGSQATNEKLFF. The full variable domain, completed using reference TRBV9 and TRBJ1-4, is DSGVTQTPKHLITATGQRVTLRCSPRSGDLSVYWYQQSLDQGLQFLIQYYNGEERAKGNILERFSAQQFPDLHSELNLSSLELGDSALYFCASSSLGQGSQATNEKLFFGSGTQLSVL.

This chain links TRBV7-2 with TRBJ2-3, with TRBD2 matching 16 bases. This CDR3 is built from 16 residues. Germline CDR1 SGHTA, CDR2 FQGNSA. The V gene end was trimmed by 4 bases and the J gene end by 8 bases; junction bases not matched to a gene: 6. In DNA form, the CDR3 reads TGTGCCAGCAGCTCGGGACTAGCGGGAGGGCTAAGTACGCAGTATTTT. Its protein product is CASSSGLAGGLSTQYF.

This sequence joins TRBV5-6 and TRBJ1-1; the D is unclear. V lost 2 bases to trimming and J lost 1 base, with 6 bases between them. The CDR3 has 13 residues. Looked up from germline, CDR1 is SGHDT and CDR2 is YYEEEE. As DNA, the CDR3 is TGTGCCAGCAGCTTCGGGAAGAACACTGAAGCTTTCTTT. It yields the protein CASSFGKNTEAFF.

This chain joins TRBV29-1 and TRBJ2-5; D is undetermined. The J call may be wrong; the DNA end is better matched by TRBJ2-7. This CDR3 is 13 amino acids long. The germline CDR1 and CDR2 sequences are SQVTM and ANQGSEA. CDR3 region: CSVRSVLSYEQYF. The DNA of the CDR3 is TGCAGCGTTAGATCTGTTCTCTCCTACGAGCAGTACTTC.